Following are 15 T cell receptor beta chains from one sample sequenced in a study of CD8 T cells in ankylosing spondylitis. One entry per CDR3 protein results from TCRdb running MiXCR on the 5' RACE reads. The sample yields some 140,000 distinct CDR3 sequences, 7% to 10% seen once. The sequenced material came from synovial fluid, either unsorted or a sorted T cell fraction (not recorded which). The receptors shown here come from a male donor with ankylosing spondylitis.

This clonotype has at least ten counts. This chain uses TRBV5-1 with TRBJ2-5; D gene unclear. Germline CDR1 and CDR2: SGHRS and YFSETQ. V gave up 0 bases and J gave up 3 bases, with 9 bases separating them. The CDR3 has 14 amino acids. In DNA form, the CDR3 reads TGCGCCAGCAGCTTGGGTGTCGGAGAAGAGACCCAGTACTTC. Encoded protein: CASSLGVGEETQYF.

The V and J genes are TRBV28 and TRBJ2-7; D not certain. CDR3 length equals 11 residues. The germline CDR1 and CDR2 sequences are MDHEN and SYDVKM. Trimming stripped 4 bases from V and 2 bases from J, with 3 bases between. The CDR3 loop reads CASSSTYEQYF. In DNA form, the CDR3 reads TGTGCCAGCAGTTCCACCTACGAGCAGTACTTC.

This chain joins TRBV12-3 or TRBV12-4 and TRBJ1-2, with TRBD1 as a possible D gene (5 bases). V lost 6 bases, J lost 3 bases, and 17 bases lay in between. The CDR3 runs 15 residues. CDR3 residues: CASRPTGRQYYGYTF. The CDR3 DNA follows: TGTGCCAGCAGGCCTACAGGCCGACAGTACTATGGCTACACCTTC.

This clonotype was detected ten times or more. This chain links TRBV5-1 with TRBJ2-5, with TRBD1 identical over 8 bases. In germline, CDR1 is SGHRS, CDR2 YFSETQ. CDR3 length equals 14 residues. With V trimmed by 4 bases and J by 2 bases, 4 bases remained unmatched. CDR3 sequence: CASSLTGVQETQYF. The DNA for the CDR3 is TGCGCCAGCAGCCTGACAGGGGTACAAGAGACCCAGTACTTC.

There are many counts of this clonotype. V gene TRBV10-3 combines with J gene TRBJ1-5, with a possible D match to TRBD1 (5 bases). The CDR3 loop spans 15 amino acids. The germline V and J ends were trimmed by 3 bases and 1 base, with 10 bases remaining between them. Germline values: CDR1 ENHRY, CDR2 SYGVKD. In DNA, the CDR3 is TGTGCCATCAGTGACCCGGACAAAAGCAATCAGCCCCAGCATTTT. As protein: CAISDPDKSNQPQHF.

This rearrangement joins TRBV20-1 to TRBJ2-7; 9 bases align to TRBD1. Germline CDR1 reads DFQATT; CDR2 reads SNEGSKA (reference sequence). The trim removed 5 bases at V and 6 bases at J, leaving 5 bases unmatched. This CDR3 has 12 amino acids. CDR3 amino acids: CSAYQDRGEQYF. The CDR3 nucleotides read TGCAGTGCTTATCAGGACAGGGGCGAGCAGTACTTC.

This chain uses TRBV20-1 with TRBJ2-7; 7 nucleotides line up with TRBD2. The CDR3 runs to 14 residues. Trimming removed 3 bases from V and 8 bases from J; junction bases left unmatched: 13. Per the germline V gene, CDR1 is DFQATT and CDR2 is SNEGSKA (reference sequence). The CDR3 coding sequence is TGCAGTGCTAGCGACCCCTGGCGGGAGAAAAAGCAGTACTTC. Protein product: CSASDPWREKKQYF.

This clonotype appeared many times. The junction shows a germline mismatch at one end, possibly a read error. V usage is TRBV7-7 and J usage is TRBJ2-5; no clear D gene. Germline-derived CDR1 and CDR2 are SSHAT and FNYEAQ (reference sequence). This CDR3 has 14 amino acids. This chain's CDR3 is CASSRRNVQETQYF. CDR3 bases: TGTGCTAGCAGCAGACGGAACGTCCAAGAGACCCAGTACTTC.

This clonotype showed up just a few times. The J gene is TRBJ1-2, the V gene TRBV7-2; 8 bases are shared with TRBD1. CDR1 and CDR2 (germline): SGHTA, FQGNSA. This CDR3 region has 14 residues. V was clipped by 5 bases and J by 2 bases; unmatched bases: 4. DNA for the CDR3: TGTGCCAGCAGCCTACGACAGGGGAACTATGGCTACACCTTC. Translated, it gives CASSLRQGNYGYTF.

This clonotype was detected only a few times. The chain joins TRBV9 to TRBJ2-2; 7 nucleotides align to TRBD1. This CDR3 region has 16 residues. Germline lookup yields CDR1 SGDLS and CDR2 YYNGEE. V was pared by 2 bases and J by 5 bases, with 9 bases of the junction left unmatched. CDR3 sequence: CASSVATGIRTGELFF. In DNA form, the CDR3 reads TGTGCCAGCAGCGTTGCGACAGGGATTCGAACCGGGGAGCTGTTTTTT.

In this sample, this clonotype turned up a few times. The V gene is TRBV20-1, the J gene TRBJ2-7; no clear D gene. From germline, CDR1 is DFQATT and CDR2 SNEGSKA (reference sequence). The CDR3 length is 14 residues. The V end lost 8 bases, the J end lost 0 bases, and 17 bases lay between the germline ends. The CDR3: CSPRGLRSSYEQYF. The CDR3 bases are TGCAGTCCAAGAGGTCTGCGGAGCTCCTACGAGCAGTACTTC.

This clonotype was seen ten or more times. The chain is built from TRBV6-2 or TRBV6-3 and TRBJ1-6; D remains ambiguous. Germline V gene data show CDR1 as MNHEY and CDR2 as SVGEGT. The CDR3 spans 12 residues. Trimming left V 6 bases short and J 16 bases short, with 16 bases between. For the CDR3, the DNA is TGTGCCAGCAGACTAGAGACCGGGAGGCTCCACTTT. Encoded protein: CASRLETGRLHF.

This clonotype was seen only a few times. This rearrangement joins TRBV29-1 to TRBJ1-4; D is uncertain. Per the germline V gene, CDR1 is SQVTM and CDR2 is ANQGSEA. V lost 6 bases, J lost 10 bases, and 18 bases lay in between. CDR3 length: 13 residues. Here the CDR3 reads CSVAELGGGKLFF. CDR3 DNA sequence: TGCAGCGTCGCTGAATTAGGAGGCGGAAAACTGTTTTTT.

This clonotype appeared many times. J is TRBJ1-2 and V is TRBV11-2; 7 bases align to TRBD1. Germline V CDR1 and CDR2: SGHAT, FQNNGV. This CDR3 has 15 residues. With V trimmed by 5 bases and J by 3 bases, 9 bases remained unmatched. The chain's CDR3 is CASSPSRDRYYGYTF. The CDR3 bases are TGTGCCAGCAGCCCCAGCAGGGACAGATACTATGGCTACACCTTC.

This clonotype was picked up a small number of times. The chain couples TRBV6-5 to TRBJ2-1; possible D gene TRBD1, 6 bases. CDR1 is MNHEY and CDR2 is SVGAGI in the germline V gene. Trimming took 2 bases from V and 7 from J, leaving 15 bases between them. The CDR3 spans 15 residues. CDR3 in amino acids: CASSYGQGPSNEQFF. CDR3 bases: TGTGCCAGCAGTTACGGCCAGGGGCCCTCTAATGAGCAGTTCTTC.